This T cell receptor (beta chain) stems from a study of blood T cells in healthy people across ages. With V trimmed by 8 bases and J by 4 bases, 8 bases remained unmatched. From germline, CDR1 is SGHTA and CDR2 FQGNSA. This CDR3 contains 15 residues. A second PCR of about 7 to 11 cycles used a sample-barcoded 5' primer and a J-beta primer mix. One entry per CDR3 protein, called by TCRdb with MiXCR from the 5' RACE reads. The sample includes roughly 790,000 distinct CDR3 sequences, roughly 45% of them seen just once. This TCR was recovered from a woman in her sixties or seventies in good health. V usage is TRBV7-2 and J usage is TRBJ1-5, with 10 bases matching TRBD1. The sample taken for sequencing was blood. The CDR3 coding sequence is TGTGCCAGCTTGATGGCGGGACAGGGGAATCAGCCCCAGCATTTT. This translates into CASLMAGQGNQPQHF.